The rows below give T cell receptor beta chains drawn from one sample of a study of OX40 agonist ivuxolimab in advanced cancers. TCRdb's copy holds only in-frame clones and misses some; the assay was immunoSEQ multiplex PCR. The sample has 75,000 to 95,000 clones, over 75% seen once; the top ten hold roughly 3.1%. The sequences come from CD4+ or CD8+ T cells sorted from blood, collected in a trial of the OX40 agonist ivuxolimab. These receptors originate from an adult with an advanced solid tumor such as melanoma, head and neck, liver or kidney cancer. CDR3s leave out the opening cysteine and the closing phenylalanine or tryptophan.

J gene: TRBJ1-5
V gene: TRBV19
CDR3 protein: ASSIGYGTGDGNQPQH

J gene: TRBJ1-2
V gene: TRBV6-5
CDR3 protein: ASSYSRYLTRGYT

J gene: TRBJ1-2
V gene: TRBV5-1
CDR3 protein: ASSLQTANYGYT

J gene: TRBJ2-7
V gene: TRBV18
CDR3 protein: ASSPREGHISYEQY

J gene: TRBJ1-5
V gene: TRBV18
CDR3 protein: ASSGQSISNQPQH

J gene: TRBJ1-1
V gene: TRBV19
CDR3 protein: ASSIPTGGTTAF

J gene: TRBJ2-3
V gene: TRBV7-9
CDR3 protein: ASSPSGSGTDTQY

J gene: TRBJ2-1
V gene: TRBV11-2
CDR3 protein: ASSPREGGHYNEQF

J gene: TRBJ2-7
V gene: TRBV9
CDR3 protein: ASSGAGSEQY

J gene: TRBJ2-7
V gene: TRBV28
CDR3 protein: ASRGGSWYEQY

J gene: TRBJ2-5
V gene: TRBV14
CDR3 protein: ASSPWTGRVEETQY

J gene: TRBJ1-3
V gene: TRBV27
CDR3 protein: ASSPRQGYSGNTIY

J gene: TRBJ2-3
V gene: TRBV28
CDR3 protein: ASQTYRDRAPDTQY

J gene: TRBJ1-4
V gene: TRBV6-1
CDR3 protein: ASSEDVRGANEKLF

J gene: TRBJ1-4
V gene: TRBV4-3
CDR3 protein: ASSQDGTGVYEKLF

J gene: TRBJ1-1
V gene: TRBV5-5
CDR3 protein: ASSWVGTKNTEAF

J gene: TRBJ1-5
V gene: TRBV18
CDR3 protein: ASSWTGVSNQPQH

J gene: TRBJ2-2
V gene: TRBV11-1
CDR3 protein: ASSLPTSGRNVETGELF

J gene: TRBJ2-1
V gene: TRBV7-3
CDR3 protein: ASSSTSGSYNEQF

J gene: TRBJ1-2
V gene: TRBV19
CDR3 protein: ASSDPSGQGANYGYT

J gene: TRBJ2-7
V gene: TRBV30
CDR3 protein: ARSVFSFGQPTYEQY

J gene: TRBJ2-1
V gene: TRBV4-3
CDR3 protein: ASSQVTPGHSIEQF

J gene: TRBJ2-1
V gene: TRBV6-5
CDR3 protein: ASSPWTRSLNEQF

J gene: TRBJ2-1
V gene: TRBV7-2
CDR3 protein: ASSPARLAGDEQF

J gene: TRBJ2-3
V gene: TRBV1
CDR3 protein: TSSQPIRTSGPSPISTDTQY

J gene: TRBJ1-6
V gene: TRBV5-6
CDR3 protein: ASSLEGGGSVAPLH

J gene: TRBJ1-3
V gene: TRBV7-8
CDR3 protein: ASSFGRLSSGNTIY

J gene: TRBJ1-5
V gene: TRBV19
CDR3 protein: ASSGLNQPQH